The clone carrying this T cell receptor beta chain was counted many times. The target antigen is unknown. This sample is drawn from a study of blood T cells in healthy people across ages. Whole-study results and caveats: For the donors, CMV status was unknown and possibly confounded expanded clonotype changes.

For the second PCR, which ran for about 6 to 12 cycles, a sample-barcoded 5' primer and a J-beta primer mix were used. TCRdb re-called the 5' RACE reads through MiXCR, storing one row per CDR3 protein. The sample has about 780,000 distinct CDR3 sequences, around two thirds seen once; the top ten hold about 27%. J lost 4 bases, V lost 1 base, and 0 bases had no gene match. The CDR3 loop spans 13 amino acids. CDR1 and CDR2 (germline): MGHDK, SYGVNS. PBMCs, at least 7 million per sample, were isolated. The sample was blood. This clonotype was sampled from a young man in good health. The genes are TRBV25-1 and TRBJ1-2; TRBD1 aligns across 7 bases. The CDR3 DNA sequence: TGTGCCAGCAGTGAATCAGGGGGCTATGGCTACACCTTC. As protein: CASSESGGYGYTF.